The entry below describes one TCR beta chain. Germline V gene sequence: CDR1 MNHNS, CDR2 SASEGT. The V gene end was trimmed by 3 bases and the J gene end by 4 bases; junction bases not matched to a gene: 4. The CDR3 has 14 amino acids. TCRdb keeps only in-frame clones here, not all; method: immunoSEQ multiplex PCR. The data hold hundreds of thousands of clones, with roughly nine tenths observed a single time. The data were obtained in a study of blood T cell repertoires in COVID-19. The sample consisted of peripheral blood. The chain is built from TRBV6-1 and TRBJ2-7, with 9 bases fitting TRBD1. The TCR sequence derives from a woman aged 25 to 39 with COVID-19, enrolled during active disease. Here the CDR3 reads CASSDGTGFYEQYF. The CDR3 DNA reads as TGTGCCAGCAGTGACGGGACAGGGTTTTACGAGCAGTACTTC.